This T cell receptor (beta chain) was documented in a study of synovial regulatory T cells in juvenile arthritis. Points from the study as a whole: iaTreg TCR repertoires were largely private across patients and partially overlapped synovial Teff and blood CPL. Blood Treg cells that were inflammation-associated showed lower TCR diversity than other blood Treg cells. CDR3 overlap with synovial Tregs was higher for iaTregs than other blood Tregs.

For this clone: Its specificity is unknown.

Patients were aged median approximately 10 years with disease lasting median approximately 7 years. CDR3 length: 12 amino acids. No DNA appears here. Germline lookup yields CDR1 SNHLY and CDR2 FYNNEI. Clones were read by immunoSEQ multiplex PCR, and TCRdb kept only the in-frame ones, dropping some. This sample's table has 1,400 or so clones. The chain employs TRBV2 and TRBJ2-5; TCRdb picks TRBD2, but there is no DNA to check that call. This clonotype originated in a donor aged 2-30 years with juvenile idiopathic arthritis. What was sequenced was Treg cells from blood. Specified subset: HLA-DR+ inflammation-associated blood Treg cells. This chain's CDR3 is CASSVQGGTQYF. The entire variable domain, with the rest obtained from reference TRBV2 and TRBJ2-5, is as follows: EPEVTQTPSHQVTQMGQEVILRCVPISNHLYFYWYRQILGQKVEFLVSFYNNEISEKSEIFDDQFSVERPDGSNFTLKIRSTKLEDSAMYFCASSVQGGTQYFGPGTRLLVL.